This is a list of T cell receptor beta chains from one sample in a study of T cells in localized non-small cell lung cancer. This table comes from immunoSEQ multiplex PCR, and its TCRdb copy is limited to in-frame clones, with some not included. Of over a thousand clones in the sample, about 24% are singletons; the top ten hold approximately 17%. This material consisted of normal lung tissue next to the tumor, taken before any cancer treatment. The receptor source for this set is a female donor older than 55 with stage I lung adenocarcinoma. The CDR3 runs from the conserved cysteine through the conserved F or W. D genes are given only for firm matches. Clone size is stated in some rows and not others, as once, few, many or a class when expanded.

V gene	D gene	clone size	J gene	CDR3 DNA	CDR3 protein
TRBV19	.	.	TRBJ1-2	TGTGCCAGTAGTATTGGGGGGGATGGCTACACCTTC	CASSIGGDGYTF
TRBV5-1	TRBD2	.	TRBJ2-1	TGCGCCAGCAGCTTGACTAGCGGGAGTGTTGAGCAGTTCTTC	CASSLTSGSVEQFF
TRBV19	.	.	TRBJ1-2	TGTGCCAGTAGTGTCGGGAGGACTGATGGCTACACCTTC	CASSVGRTDGYTF
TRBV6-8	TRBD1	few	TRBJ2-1	TGTGCCATCAGTGGAGGGACAGGGGGTAGTCACAATGAGCAGTTCTTC	CAISGGTGGSHNEQFF
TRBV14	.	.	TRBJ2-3	TGTGCCAGCAGCCCCAAATGGGCACAGACTTTCACAGATACGCAGTATTTT	CASSPKWAQTFTDTQYF
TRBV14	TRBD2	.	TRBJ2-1	TGTGCCAGCAGCCAAGGTCCGGTAGCGGGGGGCCGAAGGAATGAGCAGTTCTTC	CASSQGPVAGGRRNEQFF
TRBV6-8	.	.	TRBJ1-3	TGTGCCAGCAGTTACGGAGGGATCCGCGGTGGAAACACCATATATTTT	CASSYGGIRGGNTIYF
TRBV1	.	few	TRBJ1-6	TGCGCCAGCAGCCAGTGGGGGGACTCCTATAATTCACCCCTCCACTTT	CASSQWGDSYNSPLHF
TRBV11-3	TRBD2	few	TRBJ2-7	TGTGCCAGCAGCTTAATGCGACTAGCGGGAGTCTACGAGCAGTACTTC	CASSLMRLAGVYEQYF
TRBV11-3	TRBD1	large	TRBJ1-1	TGTGCCAGCAGCGCGACAGGGGGCAGGGATGAAGCTTTCTTT	CASSATGGRDEAFF
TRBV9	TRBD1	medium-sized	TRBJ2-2	TGTGCCAGCAGCGTAGTCGGGACAGGATTAATCGGGGAGCTGTTTTTT	CASSVVGTGLIGELFF
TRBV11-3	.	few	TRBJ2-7	TGTGCCAGCAGCTCGGAAGACGTCGTCGGGTACGAGCAGTACTTC	CASSSEDVVGYEQYF
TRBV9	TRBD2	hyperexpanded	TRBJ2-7	TGTGCGAGTGGGACTAGCGGGGTCGAGCAGTACTTC	CASGTSGVEQYF
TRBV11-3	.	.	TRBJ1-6	TGTGCCAGCAGCTTAGACACCAATTTCGCCAATTCACCCCTCCACTTT	CASSLDTNFANSPLHF
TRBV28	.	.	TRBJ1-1	TGTGCCAGCAGTCCGGAAATGGGGGCTGCTCAGACGAACACTGAAGCTTTCTTT	CASSPEMGAAQTNTEAFF
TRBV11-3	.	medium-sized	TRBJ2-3	TGTGCCAGCAGCTTCCAGGGTCGCACAGATACGCAGTATTTT	CASSFQGRTDTQYF
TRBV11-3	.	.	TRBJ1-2	TGTGCCAGCAGCCCGGGGCAGGGTAACTATGGCTACACCTTC	CASSPGQGNYGYTF
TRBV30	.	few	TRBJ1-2	TGTGCCCTCAAAGGAGAGAACTATGGCTACACCTTC	CALKGENYGYTF
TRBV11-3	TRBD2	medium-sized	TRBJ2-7	TGTGCCAGCGGAGGGGAGGGACCCATCGCCGAGCAGTACTTC	CASGGEGPIAEQYF
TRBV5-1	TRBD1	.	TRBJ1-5	TGCGCCAGCAGCCTGGGACAGGGGGATCAGCCCCAGCATTTT	CASSLGQGDQPQHF
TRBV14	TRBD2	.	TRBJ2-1	TGTGCCAGCAGCCAACTAGCGGCGGGCAGGAATGAGCAGTTCTTC	CASSQLAAGRNEQFF
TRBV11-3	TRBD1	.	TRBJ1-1	TGTGCCAGCAGCCTGGACAGGGCGAACACTGAAGCTTTCTTT	CASSLDRANTEAFF
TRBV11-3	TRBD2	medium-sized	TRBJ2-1	TGTGCCAGCAGCTGGGGGACTAGCGGGAGGAATGAGCAGTTCTTC	CASSWGTSGRNEQFF
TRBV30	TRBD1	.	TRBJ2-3	TGTGCCTGGAGTGTTCGGACAGGGACGACAGATACGCAGTATTTT	CAWSVRTGTTDTQYF
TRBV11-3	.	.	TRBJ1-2	TGTGCCAGCAGCCTGGGACTTGGGGACTATGGCTACACCTTC	CASSLGLGDYGYTF
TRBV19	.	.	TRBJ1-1	TGTGCCAGTAGTCCTCGACGGGGCGAATTTGAAGCTTTCTTT	CASSPRRGEFEAFF
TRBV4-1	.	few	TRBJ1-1	TGCGCCAGCAGCCAAGATTGGGGGGGCGGGATGGTTGTTTTCTTT	CASSQDWGGGMVVFF
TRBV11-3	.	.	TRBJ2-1	TGTGCCAGCAGCTTTCGTGGGATATCCTACAATGAGCAGTTCTTC	CASSFRGISYNEQFF
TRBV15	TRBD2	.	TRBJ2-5	TGTGCCACCAGCATAGCGGGGCGCGCGGAGACCCAGTACTTC	CATSIAGRAETQYF
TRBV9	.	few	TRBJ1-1	TGTGCCAGCAGTGAAGAGGGCTGGTCTGAAGCTTTCTTT	CASSEEGWSEAFF
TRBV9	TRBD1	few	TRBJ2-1	TGTGCCAGCAGTGAGGACAGGGGCGCCTACAATGAGCAGTTCTTC	CASSEDRGAYNEQFF
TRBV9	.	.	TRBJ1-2	TGTGCCAGCAGCGGGGACGCCGGAAGGGACTACACCTTC	CASSGDAGRDYTF
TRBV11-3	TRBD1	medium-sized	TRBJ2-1	TGTGCCAGCAGCTTATTGACAGGGGGAGGGCGTGAGCAGTTCTTC	CASSLLTGGGREQFF
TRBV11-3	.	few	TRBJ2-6	TGTGCCAGCAGCCCTTCTAGGAGGGCCAACGTCCTGACTTTC	CASSPSRRANVLTF
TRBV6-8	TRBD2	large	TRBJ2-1	TGTGCCAGCAGTTACTCTAGCGGGACGATCAATGAGCAGTTCTTC	CASSYSSGTINEQFF
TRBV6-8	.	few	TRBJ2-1	TGTGCCACCAGGGTATCATCCTACAATGAGCAGTTCTTC	CATRVSSYNEQFF
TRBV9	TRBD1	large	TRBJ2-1	TGTGCCAGCAGCCCATCCGGGACAGACAATGAGCAGTTCTTC	CASSPSGTDNEQFF
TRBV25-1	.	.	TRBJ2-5	TGTGCCAGCAGTGGCAGTGCTCGAGAGACCCAGTACTTC	CASSGSARETQYF
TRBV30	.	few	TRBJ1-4	TGTGCCTGGAGGGAGGACCGGCACGGTGATAATGAAAAACTGTTTTTT	CAWREDRHGDNEKLFF
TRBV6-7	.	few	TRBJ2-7	TGTGCCAGCAGTGATAGGAGAGAAGAGTACTTC	CASSDRREEYF
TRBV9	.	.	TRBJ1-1	TGTGCCAGCAATGACGGAATGAACACTGAAGCTTTCTTT	CASNDGMNTEAFF